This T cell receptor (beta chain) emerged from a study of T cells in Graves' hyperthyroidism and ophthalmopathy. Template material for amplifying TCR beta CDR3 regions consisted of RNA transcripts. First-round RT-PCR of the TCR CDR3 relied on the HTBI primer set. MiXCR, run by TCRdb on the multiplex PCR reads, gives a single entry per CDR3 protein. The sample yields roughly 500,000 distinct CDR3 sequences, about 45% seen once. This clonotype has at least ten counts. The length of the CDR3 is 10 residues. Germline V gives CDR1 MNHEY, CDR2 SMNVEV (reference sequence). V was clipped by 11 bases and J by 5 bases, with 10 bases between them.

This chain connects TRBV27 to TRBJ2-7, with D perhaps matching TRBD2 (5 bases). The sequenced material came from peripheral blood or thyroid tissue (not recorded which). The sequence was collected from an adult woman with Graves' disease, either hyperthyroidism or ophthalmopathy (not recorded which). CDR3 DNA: TGTGCCTGCGGGCGGGACGAGCAGTACTTC. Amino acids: CACGRDEQYF.